The 21 T cell receptor beta chains below were found in one sample sequenced in a study of blood T cell repertoires in COVID-19. TCRdb's table, derived via immunoSEQ multiplex PCR, lists solely in-frame clones and lacks some. Altogether under 500,000 clones are present, about 90% being singletons, with the ten largest covering under 2%. The material sequenced was PBMCs or T cells enriched from blood (not recorded which). The source is a woman aged 18 to 35 with acute COVID-19.

The chain recombines TRBV6-5 with TRBJ1-5; D is undetermined. Germline-derived CDR1 and CDR2 are MNHEY and SVGAGI. The V and J ends lost 11 bases and 4 bases respectively, with 15 bases between them. The CDR3 consists of 13 residues. CDR3 sequence (DNA): TGTGCCTCCCCCCCGGCGGATAATCAGCCCCAGCATTTT. Residues: CASPPADNQPQHF.

The V gene is TRBV5-1, the J gene TRBJ1-1; 7 positions agree with TRBD1. The CDR3 length is 12 residues. After removal of 2 bases from V and 11 bases from J, the junction contained 6 bases not matched to a gene. Looked up from germline, CDR1 is SGHRS and CDR2 is YFSETQ. The CDR3 is CASSFTGDVAFF. CDR3 nucleotides: TGCGCCAGCAGCTTCACAGGGGACGTGGCTTTCTTT.

The chain carries TRBV19 and TRBJ1-2, with unresolved D. Germline V gene sequence: CDR1 LNHDA, CDR2 SQIVND (reference sequence). The CDR3 spans 15 residues. Trimming removed 7 bases from V and 5 bases from J, with 20 bases in between. CDR3 residues: CASISRGSTRYGYTF. Written as DNA, the CDR3 is TGTGCCAGTATTTCACGGGGTTCCACGCGGTATGGCTACACCTTC.

This chain links TRBV11-2 with TRBJ1-3, with D hard to call. The germline V gene has CDR1 SGHAT and CDR2 FQNNGV. This CDR3 is 15 amino acids long. Deletions cut 7 bases from V and 0 bases from J, with 13 bases between. This chain's CDR3 is CASNPGSSSGNTIYF. The CDR3 nucleotides read TGTGCCAGCAACCCAGGCTCGAGCTCTGGAAACACCATATATTTT.

The chain couples TRBV19 to TRBJ2-3; no clear D. V was clipped by 4 bases and J by 3 bases, with 5 bases between them. The CDR3 sequence is 12 residues long. The V gene's germline CDR1 is LNHDA and CDR2 SQIVND (reference sequence). The CDR3 DNA follows: TGTGCCAGTAGTACCACTACAGATACGCAGTATTTT. Amino acids: CASSTTTDTQYF.

The chain couples TRBV13 to TRBJ1-3, with a tentative D call TRBD1 (5 bases). The length of the CDR3 is 14 residues. Germline V gene sequence: CDR1 PRHDT, CDR2 FYEKMQ (reference sequence). V lost 6 bases and J 1 base, leaving 10 bases between the germline ends. The CDR3 DNA is TGTGCCAGCAGAGTACAGGATTCTGGAAACACCATATATTTT. This translates into CASRVQDSGNTIYF. The full variable domain, completed using reference TRBV13 and TRBJ1-3, is AAGVIQSPRHLIKEKRETATLKCYPIPRHDTVYWYQQGPGQDPQFLISFYEKMQSDKGSIPDRFSAQQFSDYHSELNMSSLELGDSALYFCASRVQDSGNTIYFGEGSWLTVV.

The J gene is TRBJ2-7, the V gene TRBV7-8, with TRBD2 identical over 11 bases. Per the germline V gene, CDR1 is SGHVS and CDR2 is FQNEAQ. The V segment lost 1 base and the J segment 6 bases; nucleotides outside the gene matches: 5. The CDR3 contains 15 residues. CDR3 DNA: TGTGCCAGCAGCTTAGTCTTTAGCGGGAGGGCCGAGCAGTACTTC. Its translation is CASSLVFSGRAEQYF.

The chain couples TRBV29-1 to TRBJ1-2, with 7 bases matching TRBD1. CDR3 size: 15 residues. Germline CDR1 and CDR2: SQVTM and ANQGSEA. The V gene end was trimmed by 4 bases and the J gene end by 2 bases; junction bases not matched to a gene: 10. The CDR3 sequence is CSVGTRQGGNYGYTF. The CDR3 DNA sequence: TGCAGCGTTGGGACCCGACAGGGAGGAAACTATGGCTACACCTTC.

This sequence joins TRBV5-1 and TRBJ2-7; TRBD2 matches 7 bases. The CDR3 is made up of 15 amino acids. J was trimmed by 0 bases and V by 5 bases; bases with no gene match: 8. Germline V gene lookup returns CDR1 SGHRS and CDR2 YFSETQ. The CDR3: CASSFQRGASYEQYF. The CDR3 nucleotides are TGCGCCAGCAGTTTCCAGCGGGGAGCCTCCTACGAGCAGTACTTC. The full variable domain, completed using reference TRBV5-1 and TRBJ2-7, is KAGVTQTPRYLIKTRGQQVTLSCSPISGHRSVSWYQQTPGQGLQFLFEYFSETQRNKGNFPGRFSGRQFSNSRSEMNVSTLELGDSALYLCASSFQRGASYEQYFGPGTRLTVT.

The rearrangement links TRBV10-1 to TRBJ2-3, with 9 nucleotides matching TRBD2. CDR3 length equals 18 residues. Germline CDR1 and CDR2: WNHNN and SYGVQD (reference sequence). V lost 0 bases to trimming and J lost 2 bases; unmatched junction nucleotides: 9. The CDR3 region is CASSESGSGGPLTDTQYF. CDR3 in DNA: TGCGCCAGCAGTGAGTCGGGGAGCGGGGGGCCGCTCACAGATACGCAGTATTTT.

V and J are TRBV27 and TRBJ2-7; D is ambiguous. Per the germline V gene, CDR1 is MNHEY and CDR2 is SMNVEV (reference sequence). The CDR3 is made up of 11 amino acids. Trimming removed 5 bases from V and 6 bases from J, with 8 bases in between. CDR3 nucleotide sequence: TGTGCCAGCAGTGGGCGAGTCGAGCAGTACTTC. Encoded protein: CASSGRVEQYF.

Worth noting for this clone: Relative to the germline gene, one junction end is altered; a read error may explain this. V and J are TRBV7-2 and TRBJ2-1; D unclear. The CDR3 consists of 11 residues. In germline, CDR1 is SGHTA, CDR2 FQGNSA. CDR3: CASSKYSEQFF. Written as DNA, the CDR3 is TGTGCCAGCAGCAAGTACAGTGAGCAGTTCTTC. The full variable domain, completed using reference TRBV7-2 and TRBJ2-1, is GAGVSQSPSNKVTEKGKDVELRCDPISGHTALYWYRQSLGQGLEFLIYFQGNSAPDKSGLPSDRFSAERTGGSVSTLTIQRTQQEDSAVYLCASSKYSEQFFGPGTRLTVL.

This rearrangement joins TRBV29-1 to TRBJ1-2; D call uncertain. The CDR3 runs 13 residues. V was shortened by 4 bases and J by 8 bases, with 17 bases between the two germline ends. CDR1 and CDR2 from the germline V gene are SQVTM and ANQGSEA. CDR3 sequence (DNA): TGCAGCGTTGTCCAGACAAGACTAGGGGGCTACACCTTC. This gives the protein CSVVQTRLGGYTF. Full variable domain (rest looked up from reference TRBV29-1 and TRBJ1-2): SAVISQKPSRDICQRGTSLTIQCQVDSQVTMMFWYRQQPGQSLTLIATANQGSEATYESGFVIDKFPISRPNLTFSTLTVSNMSPEDSSIYLCSVVQTRLGGYTFGSGTRLTVV.

The chain employs TRBV20-1 and TRBJ2-3, with 9 positions matching TRBD1. V was clipped by 3 bases and J by 4 bases; unmatched bases: 14. CDR1 and CDR2 from the germline V gene are DFQATT and SNEGSKA (reference sequence). The CDR3 length is 17 residues. CDR3 loop: CSASPVSPGQGADTQYF. CDR3 coding DNA: TGCAGTGCTAGTCCCGTTTCGCCGGGACAGGGTGCAGATACGCAGTATTTT.

This clone was counted between two and nine times. This chain uses TRBV24-1 with TRBJ2-2, with 8 bases that match TRBD2. The CDR3 totals 17 residues. Germline CDR1 and CDR2: KGHDR and SFDVKD. The trim removed 1 base at V and 1 base at J, leaving 4 bases unmatched. The CDR3, as DNA: TGTGCCACCAGTGATTTCAGCGGGGGCGGGAACACCGGGGAGCTGTTTTTT. It encodes CATSDFSGGGNTGELFF.

This clone was observed a few times. The chain couples TRBV3-1 (or the pseudogene TRBV3-2) to TRBJ1-2; no firm D call. V was shortened by 3 bases and J by 7 bases, with 6 bases between the two germline ends. The germline CDR1 and CDR2 sequences are LGHDT and YNNKEL (reference sequence). CDR3 length: 11 amino acids. The CDR3 DNA reads as TGTGCCAGCAGCCACGCCGGTGGCTACACCTTC. Encoded protein: CASSHAGGYTF.

The table lists this clone with a count of one. The chain links TRBV5-6 to TRBJ2-7; 9 nucleotides line up with TRBD1. Germline-derived CDR1 and CDR2 are SGHDT and YYEEEE. V shed 4 bases, J shed 1 base, and the junction held 3 bases outside the gene matches. This CDR3 is built from 14 residues. The CDR3 loop is CASSQGQGSYEQYF. The CDR3 bases are TGTGCCAGCAGCCAGGGACAGGGTTCCTACGAGCAGTACTTC.

The chain couples TRBV30 to TRBJ1-5, with TRBD1 matching over 8 bases. Germline values: CDR1 GTSNPN, CDR2 SVGIG (reference sequence). The junction had 8 bases not matched to a gene; V was cut back by 1 base and J by 6 bases. This CDR3 has 15 amino acids. CDR3 nucleotide sequence: TGTGCCTGGAGTGCCGACAGGGGAGTAGGTCAGCCCCAGCATTTT. Translating it yields CAWSADRGVGQPQHF.

V usage is TRBV18 and J usage is TRBJ2-5, with D perhaps matching TRBD2 (6 bases). Trimming took 4 bases from V and 2 from J, leaving 11 bases between them. The CDR3 consists of 14 residues. Looked up from germline, CDR1 is KGHSH and CDR2 is LQKENI. The CDR3 region is CASSLLAPQETQYF. The CDR3 coding sequence is TGTGCCAGCTCACTTCTAGCGCCTCAAGAGACCCAGTACTTC.

The chain uses TRBV9 and TRBJ2-7, with 8 bases aligning to TRBD1. Per the germline V gene, CDR1 is SGDLS and CDR2 is YYNGEE. The CDR3 has 15 amino acids. With V trimmed by 5 bases and J by 6 bases, 13 bases remained unmatched. In DNA form, the CDR3 reads TGTGCCAGCAGTGAAACCGGGACAGGCGTCTCCGAGCAGTACTTC. It codes for CASSETGTGVSEQYF.

The rearrangement uses TRBV6-5 and TRBJ1-5; D remains ambiguous. CDR1 is MNHEY and CDR2 is SVGAGI in the germline V gene. The CDR3 has 13 amino acids. Trimming left V 11 bases short and J 5 bases short, with 16 bases between. CDR3 amino acids: CASCRELYQPQHF. The CDR3 region has the DNA TGTGCCTCCTGTCGGGAGCTTTATCAGCCCCAGCATTTT.